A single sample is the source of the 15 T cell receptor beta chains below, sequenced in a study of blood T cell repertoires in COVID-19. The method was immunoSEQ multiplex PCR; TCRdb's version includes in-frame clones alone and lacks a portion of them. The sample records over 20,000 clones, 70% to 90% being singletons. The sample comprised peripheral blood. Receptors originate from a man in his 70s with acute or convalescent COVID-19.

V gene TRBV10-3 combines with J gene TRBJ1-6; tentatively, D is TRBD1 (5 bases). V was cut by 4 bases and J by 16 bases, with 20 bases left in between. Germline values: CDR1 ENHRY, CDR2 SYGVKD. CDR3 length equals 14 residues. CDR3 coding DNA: TGTGCCATCAGTGGTTCTACGGGGGTCCCTCCTCTCCACTTT. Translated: CAISGSTGVPPLHF.

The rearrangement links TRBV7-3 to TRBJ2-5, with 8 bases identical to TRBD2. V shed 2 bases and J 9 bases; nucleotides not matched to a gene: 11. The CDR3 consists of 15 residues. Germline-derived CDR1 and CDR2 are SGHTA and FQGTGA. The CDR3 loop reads CASSLSAGVSFPQYF. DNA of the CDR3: TGTGCCAGCAGCTTATCAGCGGGAGTTTCTTTCCCCCAGTACTTC. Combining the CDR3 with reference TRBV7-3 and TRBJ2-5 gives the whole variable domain GAGVSQTPSNKVTEKGKYVELRCDPISGHTALYWYRQSLGQGPEFLIYFQGTGAADDSGLPNDRFFAVRPEGSVSTLKIQRTERGDSAVYLCASSLSAGVSFPQYFGPGTRLLVL.

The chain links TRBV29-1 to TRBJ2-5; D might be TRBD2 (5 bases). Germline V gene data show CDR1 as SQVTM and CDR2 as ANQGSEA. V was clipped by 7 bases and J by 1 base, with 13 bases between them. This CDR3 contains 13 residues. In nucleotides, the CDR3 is TGCAGCGCTCCGAAAGGAGGCCAAGAGACCCAGTACTTC. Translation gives CSAPKGGQETQYF.

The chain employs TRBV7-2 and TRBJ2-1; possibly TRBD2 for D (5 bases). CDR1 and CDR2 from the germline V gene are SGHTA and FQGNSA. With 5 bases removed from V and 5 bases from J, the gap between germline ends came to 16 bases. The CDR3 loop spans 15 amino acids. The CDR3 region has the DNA TGTGCCAGCAGCCGCGCCCGGGATTATAACAATGAGCAGTTCTTC. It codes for CASSRARDYNNEQFF.

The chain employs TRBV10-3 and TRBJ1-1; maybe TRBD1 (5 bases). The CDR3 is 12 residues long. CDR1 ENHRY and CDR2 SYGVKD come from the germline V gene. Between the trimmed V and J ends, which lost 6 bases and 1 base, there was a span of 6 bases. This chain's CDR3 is CAISTGNTEAFF. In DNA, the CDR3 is TGTGCCATCAGCACAGGGAACACTGAAGCTTTCTTT.

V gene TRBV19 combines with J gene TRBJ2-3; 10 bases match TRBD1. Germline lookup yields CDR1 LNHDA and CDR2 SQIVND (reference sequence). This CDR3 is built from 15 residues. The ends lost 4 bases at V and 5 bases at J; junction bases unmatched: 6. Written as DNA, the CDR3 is TGTGCCAGTAGTACCGGGACAGGGGAGATAGATACGCAGTATTTT. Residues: CASSTGTGEIDTQYF. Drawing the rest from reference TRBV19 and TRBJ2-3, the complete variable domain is DGGITQSPKYLFRKEGQNVTLSCEQNLNHDAMYWYRQDPGQGLRLIYYSQIVNDFQKGDIAEGYSVSREKKESFPLTVTSAQKNPTAFYLCASSTGTGEIDTQYFGPGTRLTVL.

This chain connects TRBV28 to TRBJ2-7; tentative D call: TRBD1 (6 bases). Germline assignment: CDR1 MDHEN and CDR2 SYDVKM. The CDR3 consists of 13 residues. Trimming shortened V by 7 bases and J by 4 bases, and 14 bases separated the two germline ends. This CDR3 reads CASNRGYWYEQYF. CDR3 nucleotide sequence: TGTGCCAGCAATAGGGGGTACTGGTACGAGCAGTACTTC.

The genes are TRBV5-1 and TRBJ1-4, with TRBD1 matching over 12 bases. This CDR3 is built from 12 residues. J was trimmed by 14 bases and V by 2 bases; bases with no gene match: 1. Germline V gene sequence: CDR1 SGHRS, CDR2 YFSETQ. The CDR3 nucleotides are TGCGCCAGCAGCTTTGGGACAGGGGGCCTGTTTTTT. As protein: CASSFGTGGLFF.

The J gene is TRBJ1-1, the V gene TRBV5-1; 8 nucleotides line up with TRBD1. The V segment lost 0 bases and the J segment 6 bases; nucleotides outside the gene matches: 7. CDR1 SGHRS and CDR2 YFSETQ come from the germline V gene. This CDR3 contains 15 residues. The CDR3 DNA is TGCGCCAGCAGCTTGGCCAACCAGGGGGCTTCTGAAGCTTTCTTT. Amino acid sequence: CASSLANQGASEAFF.

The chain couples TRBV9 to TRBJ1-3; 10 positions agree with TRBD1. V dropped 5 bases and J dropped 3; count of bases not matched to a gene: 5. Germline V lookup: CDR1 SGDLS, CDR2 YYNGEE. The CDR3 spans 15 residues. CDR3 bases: TGTGCCAGCAGTCCCCGGGACAGGGGTGGAAACACCATATATTTT. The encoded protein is CASSPRDRGGNTIYF. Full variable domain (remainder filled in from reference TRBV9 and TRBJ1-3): DSGVTQTPKHLITATGQRVTLRCSPRSGDLSVYWYQQSLDQGLQFLIQYYNGEERAKGNILERFSAQQFPDLHSELNLSSLELGDSALYFCASSPRDRGGNTIYFGEGSWLTVV.

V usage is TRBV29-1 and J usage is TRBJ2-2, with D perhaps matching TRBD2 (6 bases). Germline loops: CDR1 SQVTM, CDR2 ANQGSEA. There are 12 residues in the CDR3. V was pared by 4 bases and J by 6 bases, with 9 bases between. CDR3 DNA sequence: TGCAGCGTTGCGGAGGGTTCCGGGGAGCTGTTTTTT. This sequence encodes CSVAEGSGELFF.

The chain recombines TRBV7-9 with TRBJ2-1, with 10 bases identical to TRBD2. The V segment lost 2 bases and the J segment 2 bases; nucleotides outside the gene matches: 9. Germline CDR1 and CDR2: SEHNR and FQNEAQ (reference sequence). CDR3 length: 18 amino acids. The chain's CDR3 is CASSLYLGTSEPYNEQFF. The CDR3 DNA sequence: TGTGCCAGCAGCTTATACTTAGGGACTAGCGAACCCTACAATGAGCAGTTCTTC.

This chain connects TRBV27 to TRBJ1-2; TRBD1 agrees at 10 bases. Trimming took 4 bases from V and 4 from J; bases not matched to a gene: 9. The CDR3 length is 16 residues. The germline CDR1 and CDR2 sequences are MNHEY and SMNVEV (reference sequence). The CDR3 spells CASSSTLGQGSYGYTF. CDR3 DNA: TGTGCCAGCAGTTCAACCTTGGGACAGGGGAGCTATGGCTACACCTTC.

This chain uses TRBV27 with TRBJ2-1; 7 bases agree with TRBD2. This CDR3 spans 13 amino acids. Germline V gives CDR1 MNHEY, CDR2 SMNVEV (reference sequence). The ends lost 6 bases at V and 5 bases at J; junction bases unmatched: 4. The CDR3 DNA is TGTGCCAGCAGACTGGGGAGGGACAATGAGCAGTTCTTC. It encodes CASRLGRDNEQFF.

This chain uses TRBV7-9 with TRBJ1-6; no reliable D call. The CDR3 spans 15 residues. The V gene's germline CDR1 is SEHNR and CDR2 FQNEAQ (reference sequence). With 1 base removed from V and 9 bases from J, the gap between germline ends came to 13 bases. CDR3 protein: CASSLGTAKGSPLHF. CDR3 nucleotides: TGTGCCAGCAGCTTAGGTACAGCCAAAGGTTCACCCCTCCACTTT. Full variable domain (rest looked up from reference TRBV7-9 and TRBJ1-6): DTGVSQNPRHKITKRGQNVTFRCDPISEHNRLYWYRQTLGQGPEFLTYFQNEAQLEKSRLLSDRFSAERPKGSFSTLEIQRTEQGDSAMYLCASSLGTAKGSPLHFGNGTRLTVT.